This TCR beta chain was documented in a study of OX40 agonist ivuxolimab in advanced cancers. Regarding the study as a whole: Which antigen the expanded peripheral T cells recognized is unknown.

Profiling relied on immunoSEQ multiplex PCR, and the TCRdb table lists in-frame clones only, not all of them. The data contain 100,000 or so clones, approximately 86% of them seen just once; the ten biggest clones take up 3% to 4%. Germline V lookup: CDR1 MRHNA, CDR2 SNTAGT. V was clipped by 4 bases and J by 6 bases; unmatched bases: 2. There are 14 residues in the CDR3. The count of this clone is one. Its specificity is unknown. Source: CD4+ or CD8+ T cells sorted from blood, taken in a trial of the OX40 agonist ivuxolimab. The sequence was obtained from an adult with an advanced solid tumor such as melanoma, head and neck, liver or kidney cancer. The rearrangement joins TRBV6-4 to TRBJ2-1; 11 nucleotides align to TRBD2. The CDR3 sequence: CASSALAGGNEQFF. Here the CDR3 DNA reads TGTGCCAGCAGTGCTCTAGCGGGAGGCAATGAGCAGTTCTTC.